The rows below give T cell receptor beta chains drawn from one sample of a study of blood T cell repertoires in COVID-19. The repertoire was sequenced with immunoSEQ multiplex PCR; TCRdb's copy has only in-frame clones and lacks some. The sample includes 110,000 to 150,000 clones, 86% of them seen just once. Sequenced material: peripheral blood. These receptors all stem from an older woman with acute or convalescent COVID-19. Both conserved end residues are part of each CDR3. The D gene is left open where the match is weak. Rows may omit the clone size; those that give it use once, few, many or a size class.

abundance	v_gene	d_gene	j_gene	CDR3nt	CDR3aa
few	TRBV6-1	TRBD1	TRBJ1-1	TGTGCCAGCAGTGGCGGGACAGGGGGCCTAGTTGACACTGAAGCTTTCTTT	CASSGGTGGLVDTEAFF
-	TRBV28	-	TRBJ2-1	TGTGCCAGCCTCAACCCTCAGGGCAATGAGCAGTTCTTC	CASLNPQGNEQFF
once	TRBV10-3	TRBD2	TRBJ2-5	TGTGCCATCAGTAACCTTAGCGGGGGCCAAGAGACCCAGTACTTC	CAISNLSGGQETQYF
-	TRBV9	TRBD1	TRBJ2-7	TGTGCCAGCAGCCAGACAGGGGGCTACGAGCAGTACTTC	CASSQTGGYEQYF
-	TRBV2	-	TRBJ1-5	TGTGCCAGCAGTGTACAGGGCGGCAATCAGCCCCAGCATTTT	CASSVQGGNQPQHF
few	TRBV12-3/TRBV12-4	-	TRBJ1-1	TGTGCCAGCAGCTGGGGGGGGGTAGAAGCTTTCTTT	CASSWGGVEAFF
-	TRBV5-4	TRBD2	TRBJ2-1	TGTGCCAGCAGCTTTCTCCTAGCGGGTCATTCCTACAATGAGCAGTTCTTC	CASSFLLAGHSYNEQFF
-	TRBV5-1	TRBD1	TRBJ1-5	TGCGCCAGCAGCTTGGGACCTTTAGGGGACAGACTCAATCAGCCCCAGCATTTT	CASSLGPLGDRLNQPQHF
-	TRBV9	-	TRBJ2-7	TGTGCCAGCAGCGTATCAGGTCCGCCCTACGAGCAGTACTTC	CASSVSGPPYEQYF
-	TRBV24-1	-	TRBJ2-2	TGTGCCACCAGTGCTCACACCGGGGAGCTGTTTTTT	CATSAHTGELFF